This TCR beta chain was found in a study of graft-versus-host responses after intestinal transplantation. Trimming took 3 bases from V and 7 from J; bases not matched to a gene: 5. The CDR3 totals 15 residues. The germline V gene has CDR1 SGHVS and CDR2 FQNEAQ. The table lists this clone with a count of one. Antigen unknown. Using immunoSEQ multiplex PCR, the repertoire was profiled, and TCRdb retains in-frame clones only, with some absent. The table shows fewer than 110,000 clones, with approximately 93% occurring only once. This receptor was taken from a human donor who received an intestinal transplant. This sequence joins TRBV7-8 and TRBJ2-1, with 11 bases that match TRBD2. The sample in question was unstimulated CD8+ T cells sorted from spleen or lymph node cells, obtained before intestinal transplant. CDR3 sequence: CASSFTSGGSNEQFF. In nucleotides, the CDR3 is TGTGCCAGCAGCTTCACTAGCGGGGGCTCGAATGAGCAGTTCTTC. Based on the CDR3 plus reference TRBV7-8 and TRBJ2-1, the full variable domain is GAGVSQSPRYKVAKRGQDVALRCDPISGHVSLFWYQQALGQGPEFLTYFQNEAQLDKSGLPSDRFFAERPEGSVSTLKIQRTQQEDSAVYLCASSFTSGGSNEQFFGPGTRLTVL.